This T cell receptor (beta chain) derives from a study of low-dose radiotherapy and immunotherapy resistance in tumors. Both TCRalpha and TCRbeta chains were reverse transcribed with V-gene-specific primers. PCR amplification of the TCRs was performed with Phusion for 20 PCR cycles, and it relied on a constant-region primer together with a V-primer adapter. A single record per CDR3 protein comes from TCRdb applying MiXCR to the reads. The profile covers tens of thousands of distinct CDR3 sequences, with more than 20% appearing a single time and around 13% taken by the ten largest. This clonotype has at least ten counts. After removal of 0 bases from V and 1 base from J, the junction contained 3 bases not matched to a gene. The CDR3 length is 15 residues. Germline-derived CDR1 and CDR2 are MNHEY and SVGEGT. Described time point: after trial treatment. Treatment defined: LDRT plus nivolumab, ipilimumab, low-dose cyclophosphamide and aspirin (RACIN trial). Inclusion covered patients whose advanced solid tumors lacked tumor-infiltrating lymphocytes.

V gene TRBV6-2 or TRBV6-3 combines with J gene TRBJ2-7; TRBD2 aligns across 7 bases. The clonotype was recovered from a female donor with ovarian cancer. The sample in question was PBMCs, obtained after low-dose radiotherapy plus immunotherapy. CDR3 DNA sequence: TGTGCCAGCAGTTACTCGACTAGCTTTTCCTACGAGCAGTACTTC. It codes for CASSYSTSFSYEQYF.